This T cell receptor (beta chain) was captured in a study of cytomegalovirus exposure and HLA in healthy donors. The V end was cut by 1 base, the J end by 3 bases, with 13 bases between. This CDR3 is built from 15 residues. Germline V gene sequence: CDR1 SGHRS, CDR2 YFSETQ. It was with 60 Vbeta and 13 Jbeta primers that the PCR ran. Only in-frame clones appear in the TCRdb table, and some are missing; sequencing was by immunoSEQ multiplex PCR. The sample has about 88,000 clones; approximately 77% are singletons. The receptor comes from a woman aged 40 to 55 in good health and CMV-seronegative. Sequencing was done on a sample of PBMCs. V and J are TRBV5-1 and TRBJ2-5, with a tentative D call TRBD1 (6 bases). The CDR3 loop reads CASSLQGLKEETQYF. The CDR3 coding sequence is TGCGCCAGCAGCTTGCAGGGGTTAAAAGAAGAGACCCAGTACTTC.